A single sample gave rise to the 9 T cell receptor beta chains below, sequenced in a study of shared clonotypes between healthy human individuals. Generated by immunoSEQ multiplex PCR, the TCRdb table keeps only in-frame clones and is missing some. The profile shows under 2.5 million clones, 85% to 95% of them singletons. Sample: naive CD4+ T cells from PBMCs. The subset here: CD45RA+ positively selected. The receptors derive from a man aged 18 to 30 in good health. Some clones in this sample may be carry-over from other donors' samples.

The chain employs TRBV5-1 and TRBJ2-5; 14 nucleotides align to TRBD2. Trimming cost V 9 bases and J 4 bases; bases outside gene matches: 8. Germline V gene sequence: CDR1 SGHRS, CDR2 YFSETQ. The CDR3 consists of 15 residues. This CDR3 reads CATTPGTSGRETQYF. The CDR3 nucleotides are TGCGCCACCACCCCCGGGACTAGCGGGAGAGAGACCCAGTACTTC.

V gene TRBV5-1 combines with J gene TRBJ2-7; D gene unclear. CDR1 is SGHRS, CDR2 YFSETQ, per germline. The CDR3 runs to 14 residues. Between the trimmed V and J ends, which lost 4 bases and 1 base, there was a span of 12 bases. The CDR3 sequence: CASSETVISYEQYF. For the CDR3, the DNA is TGCGCCAGCAGCGAAACAGTCATTTCCTACGAGCAGTACTTC.

The gene calls are TRBV2 and TRBJ1-1; D is possibly TRBD1 (5 bases). This CDR3 has 14 residues. The germline gives CDR1 SNHLY, CDR2 FYNNEI. V was clipped by 5 bases and J by 5 bases, with 15 bases between them. CDR3 sequence: CASSLKGTGTEAFF. The CDR3 DNA reads as TGTGCCAGCAGTTTAAAGGGGACTGGGACTGAAGCTTTCTTT.

J is TRBJ1-2 and V is TRBV19; D possibly corresponds to TRBD1 (5 bases). Trimming shortened V by 4 bases and J by 0 bases, and 12 bases separated the two germline ends. The CDR3 extends over 15 amino acids. Germline loops: CDR1 LNHDA, CDR2 SQIVND (reference sequence). The CDR3 DNA is TGTGCCAGTAGTACACAATCGACAGCTAACTATGGCTACACCTTC. This sequence encodes CASSTQSTANYGYTF.

For the CDR3, the DNA is TGTGCCAGCAGCGTAGGACAGGGGGCGGCCGGGGAGCTGTTTTTT. Encoded protein: CASSVGQGAAGELFF. This chain links TRBV9 with TRBJ2-2; 10 bases align to TRBD1. The germline CDR1 and CDR2 sequences are SGDLS and YYNGEE. After removal of 0 bases from V and 6 bases from J, the junction contained 2 bases not matched to a gene. CDR3 length: 15 residues.

The V gene is TRBV4-3, the J gene TRBJ1-1; a possible D gene is TRBD1 (6 bases). V was cut by 3 bases and J by 1 base, with 15 bases left in between. Germline assignment: CDR1 LGHNA and CDR2 YSLEER. This CDR3 spans 16 amino acids. CDR3: CASSHGGFRGNTEAFF. As DNA, the CDR3 is TGCGCCAGCAGCCATGGGGGCTTCAGGGGGAACACTGAAGCTTTCTTT.

In this sample, this clone turned up once. This sample includes further DNA sequences coding for the same CDR3. This chain uses TRBV18 with TRBJ2-7; TRBD1 aligns across 7 bases. The CDR3 covers 14 residues. Unmatched junction bases numbered 2, after V lost 3 bases and J lost 0 bases. Germline CDR1 is KGHSH and CDR2 is LQKENI. CDR3 amino acids: CASSPGTASYEQYF. DNA for the CDR3: TGTGCCAGCTCACCTGGGACAGCCTCCTACGAGCAGTACTTC.

Points on this clone: This same CDR3 is encoded by further DNA sequences in the sample. The chain has TRBV6-6 and TRBJ1-5, with D hard to call. V was trimmed by 6 bases and J by 0 bases, leaving 12 bases between them. CDR1 is MNHNY and CDR2 is SVGAGI in the germline V gene (reference sequence). The CDR3 length is 15 residues. The CDR3 DNA reads TGTGCCAGCAGAAGGCAGAGCGATAGCAATCAGCCCCAGCATTTT. This sequence encodes CASRRQSDSNQPQHF.

The CDR3 spells CASSPRGGGEGYTF. CDR3 sequence (DNA): TGTGCCAGCAGCCCACGCGGGGGGGGCGAAGGCTACACCTTC. The J gene is TRBJ1-2, the V gene TRBV7-2; a weak D match, TRBD1 (6 bases). CDR1 and CDR2 from the germline V gene are SGHTA and FQGNSA. The V gene lost 5 bases and the J gene lost 8 bases, with 18 bases spanning the gap. CDR3 size: 14 residues.